The source of this T cell receptor (beta chain) is a study of T-cell memory formation after mild COVID-19. This CDR3 spans 15 amino acids. The V and J ends lost 4 bases and 3 bases respectively, with 14 bases between them. Per germline, CDR1 SGHRS and CDR2 YFSETQ. General study points: Some responding clones appeared in pre-infection memory, suggesting cross-reactive memory joined.

TCRdb analysed the 5' RACE reads with MiXCR anew, one entry per CDR3 protein. This table holds around 440,000 distinct CDR3 sequences, about 20% found once. This clonotype was counted a few times. The antigen remains undetermined. The sequencing input was PBMCs or a T cell subset sorted from them (not recorded which). J is TRBJ2-1 and V is TRBV5-1; no definite D call. The TCR sequence derives from an adult woman who had mild COVID-19 (a few samples of this study predate the infection). Cell type and time point are not known. This CDR3 is CASSPLGSNYNEQFF. The CDR3 DNA reads as TGCGCCAGCAGCCCATTGGGTTCCAACTACAATGAGCAGTTCTTC.